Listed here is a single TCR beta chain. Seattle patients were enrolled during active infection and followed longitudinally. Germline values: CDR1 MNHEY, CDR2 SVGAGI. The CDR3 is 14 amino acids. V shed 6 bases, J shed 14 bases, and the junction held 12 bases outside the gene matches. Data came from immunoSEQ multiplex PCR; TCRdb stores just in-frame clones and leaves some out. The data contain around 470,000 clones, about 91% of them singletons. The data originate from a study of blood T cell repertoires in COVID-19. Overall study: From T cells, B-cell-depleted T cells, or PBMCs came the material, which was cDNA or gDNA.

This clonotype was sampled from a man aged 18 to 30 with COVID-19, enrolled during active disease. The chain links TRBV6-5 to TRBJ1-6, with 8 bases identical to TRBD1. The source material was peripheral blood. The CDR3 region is CASSARQGSGALHF. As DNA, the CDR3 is TGTGCCAGCAGCGCCCGACAGGGGTCTGGGGCCCTCCACTTT.